Below, one TCR beta chain is given with its context. A read error may be the cause here, since a much bigger clone is one base away. The sample belongs to a study of early T cells in non-severe SARS-CoV-2 infection. Attachment of unique molecular identifiers was made to individual cDNA molecules. Via MiXCR, TCRdb re-called the 5' RACE reads, giving one row per CDR3 protein. The sample records about 60,000 distinct CDR3 sequences, approximately 5.6% being singletons. CDR1 and CDR2 (germline): GTSNPN, SVGIG (reference sequence). This CDR3 spans 14 amino acids. This receptor was obtained from an adult who was a healthcare worker with PCR-confirmed SARS-CoV-2 infection or an uninfected control (not recorded which). The material sequenced was whole blood. The chain couples TRBV30 to TRBJ2-1, with D possibly TRBD1 on 6 matching bases. CDR3 nucleotide sequence: TGTGTCTGGTCCTACCGGGACACTAGGCTCAAGCAGTTCTTC. Its translation: CVWSYRDTRLKQFF.